The clone carrying this T cell receptor (beta chain) appeared a single time. This record comes from a study of CD8 T cells in Susac syndrome. In the study overall: The sequenced Susac syndrome patients included about six who had clinically active disease and roughly eight who were in remission.

Germline V lookup: CDR1 MGHDK, CDR2 SYGVNS. This CDR3 has 19 amino acids. Trimming at V came to 6 bases and at J to 3 bases, leaving 21 bases not matched to a gene. A quantity of roughly 0.5 to 1 ug RNA underwent reverse transcription using random hexamers. TCRdb re-called the immunoSEQ multiplex PCR reads through MiXCR, storing one row per CDR3 protein. The table includes approximately 210,000 distinct CDR3 sequences, 94% detected once. The chain carries TRBV25-1 and TRBJ2-3; 7 nucleotides line up with TRBD1. Sequencing used CD4+ T cells from PBMCs. The sequence derives from a human donor with Susac syndrome. Written as DNA, the CDR3 is TGTGCCAGCAGCCGAGCCCCCCCCGGGACCAGGGGGAGTACAGATACGCAGTATTTT. As protein: CASSRAPPGTRGSTDTQYF.